This T cell receptor beta chain is drawn from a study of PD-1 blockade in mismatch repair-deficient tumors (dated by TCRdb to between 2016 and 2019). At the level of the whole study: Between late 2013 and 2016, the trial enrolled approximately 87 consecutive patients with roughly twelve types of mismatch repair-deficient cancer, all of whom had received prior treatment and were progressing. Tumor-associated T cell clones in the peripheral blood of patients responding to PD-1 blockade were tracked using deep sequencing of TCR CDR3 regions.

What the research found in general, with its limitations: Rapid expansion after pembrolizumab followed by contraction, generally before radiologic responses, was shown by tumor-resident clones, which were often undetectable in blood before treatment.

The CDR3 runs 12 amino acids, cysteine and phenylalanine included. The retained sequence is limited to the CDR3, 36 bases, with the frame set at the first base. The germline V gene specifies KGHSH as CDR1 and LQKENI as CDR2. Trimming takes 0 bases from V and 7 bases from J, and the germline ends sit 6 bases apart. The library was prepared using the immunoSEQ multiplex PCR assay. The clones in this table, taken by TCRdb from immuneACCESS, are in-frame only. Not every clone is retained; where verified, under half of the shortfall comes from an unresolved V gene, and the cause of the rest is unknown. Within this sample are 49,000 or so clones, with over 70% of them counted one time only. The ten largest clones add up to over 7.5% of the sample. Only a few counts were recorded for this clone. There is no known antigen for this receptor. Per-nucleotide qualities are absent, and no much larger clonotype sits a single base away.

Mismatch repair deficiency was established in every enrolled patient by polymerase chain reaction or immunohistochemistry. TCR sequencing was carried out for three patients who responded to pembrolizumab therapy. In the phase II trial, pembrolizumab PD-1 blockade was tested prospectively in advanced mismatch repair-deficient cancers, no matter which tissue of origin the cancers came from. Serial peripheral blood T cell samples were collected before and at multiple times after starting PD-1 blockade. Blood sampling times were expressed in weeks after the first pembrolizumab dose. The specimen comprised peripheral blood, sampled approximately 18 weeks after starting pembrolizumab. The chain is made from TRBV18 and TRBJ1-2; the D region possibly corresponds to TRBD1 (5 bases align). The TCR originated in an adult with mismatch repair-deficient cancer. Here is the DNA: TGTGCCAGCTCACCACCGGGGGGTGGCTACACCTTC. It specifies CASSPPGGGYTF.